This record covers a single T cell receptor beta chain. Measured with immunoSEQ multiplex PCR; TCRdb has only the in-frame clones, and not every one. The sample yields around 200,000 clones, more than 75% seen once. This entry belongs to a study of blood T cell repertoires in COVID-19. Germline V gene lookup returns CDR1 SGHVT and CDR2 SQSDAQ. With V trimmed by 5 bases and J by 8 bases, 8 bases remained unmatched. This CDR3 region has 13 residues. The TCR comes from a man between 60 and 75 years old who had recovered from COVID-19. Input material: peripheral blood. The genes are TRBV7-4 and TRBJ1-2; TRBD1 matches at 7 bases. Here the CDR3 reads CASSAGTVVGYTF. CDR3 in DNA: TGTGCCAGCAGCGCCGGGACAGTGGTGGGCTACACCTTC. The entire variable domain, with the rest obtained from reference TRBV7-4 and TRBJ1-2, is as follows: GAGVSQSPRYKVAKRGRDVALRCDSISGHVTLYWYRQTLGQGSEVLTYSQSDAQRDKSGRPSGRFSAERPERSVSTLKIQRTEQGDSAVYLCASSAGTVVGYTFGSGTRLTVV.